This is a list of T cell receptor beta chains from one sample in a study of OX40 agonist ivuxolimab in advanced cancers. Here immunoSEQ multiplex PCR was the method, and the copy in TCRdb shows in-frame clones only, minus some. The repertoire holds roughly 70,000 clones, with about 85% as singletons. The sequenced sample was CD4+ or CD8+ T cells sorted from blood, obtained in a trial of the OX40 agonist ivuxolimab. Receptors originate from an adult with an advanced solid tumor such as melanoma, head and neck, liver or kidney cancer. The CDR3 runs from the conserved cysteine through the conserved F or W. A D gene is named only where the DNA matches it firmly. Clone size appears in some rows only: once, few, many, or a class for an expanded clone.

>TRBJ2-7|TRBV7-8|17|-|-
CASSPRGQRDSAYEQYF
TGTGCCAGCAGCCCCCGTGGGCAGAGGGATTCGGCCTACGAGCAGTACTTC
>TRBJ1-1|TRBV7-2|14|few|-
CASSFGGAGTEAFF
TGTGCCAGCAGCTTTGGCGGGGCAGGGACTGAAGCTTTCTTT
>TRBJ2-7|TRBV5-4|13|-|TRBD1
CASSSTGIYEQYF
TGTGCCAGCAGCTCGACAGGGATCTACGAGCAGTACTTC
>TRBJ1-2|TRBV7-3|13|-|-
CASSSLSGYGYTF
TGTGCCAGCAGCTCACTGTCCGGCTATGGCTACACCTTC
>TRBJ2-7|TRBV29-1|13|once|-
CSVEHRDNYEQYF
TGCAGCGTTGAGCACCGGGACAACTACGAGCAGTACTTC
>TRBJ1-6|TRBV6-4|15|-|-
CASSDSSQRNSPLHF
TGTGCCAGCAGTGACTCTTCCCAACGGAATTCACCCCTCCACTTT
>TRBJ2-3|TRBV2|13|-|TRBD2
CAILRREGDTQYF
TGTGCCATCCTTCGGCGGGAGGGAGATACGCAGTATTTT
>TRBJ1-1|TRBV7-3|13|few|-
CATRQAPNTEAFF
TGTGCCACACGACAAGCCCCGAACACTGAAGCTTTCTTT
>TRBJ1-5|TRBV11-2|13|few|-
CASSQNSNQPQHF
TGTGCCAGCAGCCAGAATAGCAATCAGCCCCAGCATTTT
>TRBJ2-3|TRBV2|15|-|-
CASSDSALSRGAQYF
TGTGCCAGCAGTGATTCGGCACTAAGTCGCGGCGCGCAGTATTTT
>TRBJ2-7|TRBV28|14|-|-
CATTLQGTSYEQYF
TGTGCCACGACGTTACAGGGAACCTCCTACGAGCAGTACTTC
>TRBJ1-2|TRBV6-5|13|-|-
CASRSGAIYGYAF
TGTGCCAGCCGATCCGGGGCCATTTATGGCTACGCCTTC
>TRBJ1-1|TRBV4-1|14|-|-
CASSQDRQNTEAFF
TGCGCCAGCAGCCAAGATAGGCAGAACACTGAAGCTTTCTTT
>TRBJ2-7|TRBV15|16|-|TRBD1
CATSRYGQGKAYEQYF
TGTGCCACCAGCAGATACGGACAGGGTAAGGCCTACGAGCAGTACTTC
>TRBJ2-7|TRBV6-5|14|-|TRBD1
CASTSQGPSYEQYF
TGTGCCAGCACCTCACAGGGGCCGTCCTACGAGCAGTACTTC
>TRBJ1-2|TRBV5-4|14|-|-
CASSLGQRDYGYTF
TGTGCCAGCAGCTTGGGGCAGCGCGACTATGGCTACACCTTC
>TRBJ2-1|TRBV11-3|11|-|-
CASSGGHEQFF
TGTGCCAGCAGCGGCGGACATGAGCAGTTCTTC
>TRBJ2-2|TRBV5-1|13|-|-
CASSFQGTGELFF
TGCGCCAGCAGCTTCCAGGGAACCGGGGAGCTGTTTTTT
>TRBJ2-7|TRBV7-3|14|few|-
CASSIQAGVYEQYF
TGTGCCAGCAGCATTCAGGCCGGGGTCTACGAGCAGTACTTC
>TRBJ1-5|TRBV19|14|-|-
CASNQEVSNQPQHF
TGTGCCAGTAATCAGGAGGTGAGCAATCAGCCCCAGCATTTT
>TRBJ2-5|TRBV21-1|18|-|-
CASTPTGTSGSLKETQYF
TGTGCCAGCACTCCCACCGGGACTAGCGGGAGCTTGAAAGAGACCCAGTACTTC
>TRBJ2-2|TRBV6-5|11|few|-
CASLRAGELFF
TGTGCCAGCTTAAGAGCCGGGGAGCTGTTTTTT
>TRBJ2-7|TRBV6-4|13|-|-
CASSDVPGSEQYF
TGTGCCAGCAGTGACGTGCCGGGGTCCGAGCAGTACTTC
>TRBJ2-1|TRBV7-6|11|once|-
CASSFKEEQFF
TGTGCCAGCAGCTTTAAGGAAGAGCAGTTCTTC
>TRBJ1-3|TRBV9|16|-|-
CASSVVPQSSGNTIYF
TGTGCCAGCAGCGTAGTACCCCAGAGCTCTGGAAACACCATATATTTT
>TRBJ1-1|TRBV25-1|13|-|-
CASKRGGETEAFF
TGTGCCAGCAAGCGAGGGGGAGAAACTGAAGCTTTCTTT
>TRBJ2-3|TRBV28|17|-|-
CASSLAGAGKRTDTQYF
TGTGCCAGCAGTTTAGCGGGGGCGGGGAAGCGCACAGATACGCAGTATTTT
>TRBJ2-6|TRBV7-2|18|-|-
CASSRTAQKGSGANVLTF
TGTGCCAGCAGCCGGACGGCTCAAAAAGGCTCTGGGGCCAACGTCCTGACTTTC
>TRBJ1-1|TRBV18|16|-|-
CASSPRVTGLRSEAFF
TGTGCCAGCTCACCACGGGTCACAGGCTTGCGGTCTGAAGCTTTCTTT
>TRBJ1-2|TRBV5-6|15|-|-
CASSGTGTGKEGYTF
TGTGCCAGCAGCGGAACCGGGACGGGTAAGGAAGGCTACACCTTC
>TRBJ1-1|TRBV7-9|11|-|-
CASRQQLEAFF
TGTGCCAGCAGACAACAGCTAGAAGCTTTCTTT
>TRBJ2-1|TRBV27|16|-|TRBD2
CASRSTSGSIYNEQFF
TGTGCCAGCAGATCGACTAGCGGGAGTATCTACAATGAGCAGTTCTTC
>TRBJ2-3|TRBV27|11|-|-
CASAGTDTQYF
TGTGCCAGCGCCGGAACAGATACGCAGTATTTT
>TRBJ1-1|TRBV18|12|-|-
CASSRGFSWAFF
TGTGCCAGCTCCCGCGGGTTTTCCTGGGCTTTCTTT
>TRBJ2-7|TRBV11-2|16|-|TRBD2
CASSRKAVAGVFEQYF
TGTGCCAGCAGCCGAAAGGCGGTAGCGGGGGTTTTCGAGCAGTACTTC
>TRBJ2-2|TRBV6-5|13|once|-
CASLARRGGELFF
TGTGCCAGCTTGGCTAGACGTGGCGGGGAGCTGTTTTTT
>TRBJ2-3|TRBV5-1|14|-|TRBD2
CASRSSGSTDTQYF
TGCGCCAGCAGATCTAGCGGCAGCACAGATACGCAGTATTTT
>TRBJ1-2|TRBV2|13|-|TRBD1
CASSEERDRTYTF
TGTGCCAGCAGTGAAGAGAGGGACAGGACCTACACCTTC
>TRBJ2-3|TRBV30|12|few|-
CAWMWFSDTQYF
TGTGCCTGGATGTGGTTTAGCGATACGCAGTATTTT
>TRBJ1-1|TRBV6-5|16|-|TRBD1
CASSYRTGGADTEAFF
TGTGCCAGCAGTTACAGGACAGGGGGCGCGGACACTGAAGCTTTCTTT
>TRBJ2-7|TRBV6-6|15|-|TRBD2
CASTNRGGGNYEQYF
TGTGCCAGCACCAACCGGGGGGGAGGCAACTACGAGCAGTACTTC
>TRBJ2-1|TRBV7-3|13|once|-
CASSSDPSNEQFF
TGTGCCAGCAGCTCAGACCCTTCCAATGAGCAGTTCTTC
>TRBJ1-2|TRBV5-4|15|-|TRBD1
CASSPGPGTAYGYTF
TGTGCCAGCAGCCCTGGACCCGGGACAGCCTATGGCTACACCTTC
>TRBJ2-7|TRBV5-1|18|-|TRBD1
CASSLGFGATGGSYEQYF
TGCGCCAGCAGCCTAGGGTTCGGGGCGACAGGGGGCTCCTACGAGCAGTACTTC
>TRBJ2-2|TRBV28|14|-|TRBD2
CASRSTSDTGELFF
TGTGCCAGCAGGTCGACTAGCGACACCGGGGAGCTGTTTTTT
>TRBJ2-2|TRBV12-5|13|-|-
CASGGSGVGELFF
TGTGCTAGTGGTGGATCAGGGGTCGGGGAGCTGTTTTTT
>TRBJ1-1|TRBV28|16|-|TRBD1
CASSLFPATGPTEAFF
TGTGCCAGCAGTTTATTCCCTGCGACAGGGCCCACTGAAGCTTTCTTT
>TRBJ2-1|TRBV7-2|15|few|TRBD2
CASSPSGRSVNEQFF
TGTGCCAGCAGCCCTAGCGGGAGGAGTGTCAATGAGCAGTTCTTC
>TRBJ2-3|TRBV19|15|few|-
CASSPLPRTTDTQYF
TGTGCCAGTAGTCCGCTTCCACGTACCACAGATACGCAGTATTTT
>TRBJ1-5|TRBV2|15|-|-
CTSRGGAGGNQPQHF
TGTACCAGCAGGGGCGGGGCAGGGGGCAATCAGCCCCAGCATTTT
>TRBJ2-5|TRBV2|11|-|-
CASKYGETQYF
TGTGCCAGCAAATACGGGGAGACCCAGTACTTC
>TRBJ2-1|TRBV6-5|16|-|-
CASSLERLMIYNEQFF
TGTGCCAGCAGTTTGGAACGGCTAATGATCTACAATGAGCAGTTCTTC